This T cell receptor (beta chain) is from a study of a mutant IDH1 vaccine in newly diagnosed glioma (dated by TCRdb to about 2021). The study in broad terms: Eight vaccinations were administered to patients in weeks 1, 3, 5, 7, 11, 15, 19 and 23, corresponding to visits V03 through V10. The approximately 33 treated patients were around 60% male and around 40% female, with a mean age of approximately 38 years. Vaccination began 4-6 weeks after radiotherapy alone, or alongside temozolomide cycles in the chemotherapy-containing groups. For exploratory analyses, longitudinal TCRB deep sequencing was carried out in about 25 treated patients wherever samples were available. Six visits were used for peripheral blood collection: V03 (baseline), V05, V07, V10, V12 and V13. Prior to enrollment, standard therapy consisting of radiotherapy alone, temozolomide alone, or radiochemotherapy with temozolomide had been administered to patients, with the combination being received by most patients.

Trimming at the junction amounts to 7 bases on V and 0 bases on J, and the germline ends lie 13 bases apart. CDR1 LNHDA and CDR2 SQIVND were looked up in the germline V gene (reference sequence). Measured from the cysteine to the phenylalanine, the CDR3 is 15 residues long. The entry retains the CDR3 DNA only, 45 bases that are in frame from base 1. Receptor amplification or capture employed the immunoSEQ multiplex PCR assay. The hsTCRB Kit was used according to the manufacturer's protocol to amplify rearranged TCR beta chain sequences. An Illumina MiSeq was used to sequence the TCRB libraries. The published analysis was carried out like this. The proprietary platform of the kit vendor was used for demultiplexing, trimming and gene mapping. In its TCRdb copy, this immuneACCESS table keeps in-frame sequences only and misses some clones. Where compared with another copy, unresolved V genes explain less than half of these, and the others have no known cause. The V and J calls and the clone size are those of that table, but D and trimming were determined from the DNA. The sample contains tens of thousands of clones, roughly 85% of them found a single time. The top ten constitute roughly 2% of the sample.

The meaning of the sample's time point label: week 23, last vaccination. A 20-mer mutant IDH1 peptide at 300 micrograms in Montanide made up each vaccine dose, which was injected subcutaneously together with topical imiquimod. Donors had newly diagnosed WHO grade 3 or 4 IDH1-mutant astrocytomas with loss of nuclear ATRX. The samples were drawn from NOA16, a multicentre, single-arm, open-label phase I trial in Germany that tested a mutant IDH1 peptide vaccine in humans for the first time. Genomic DNA for TCRB sequencing was extracted from EDTA blood using the DNeasy Blood and Tissue Kit. Points the paper makes about the study in general: The authors noted that analyses of patient blood samples could not be reproduced because of sample limitations. Immune responses induced by the vaccine were seen in over 80% of patients across multiple MHC alleles. Pseudoprogression seemed to be unrelated to changes in the top peripheral T cell clonotypes found by TCRB sequencing. PBMC samples for TCRB deep sequencing were selected based on availability.

Concerning this clone: This clone's antigen is unknown. No base quality information exists; no much larger clone differs at one position.

The clonotype comes from a man aged 25-45 years with glioma. Some clones in this sample may be carry-over from other donors' samples. The rearrangement joined TRBV19 to TRBJ1-3; no confident D gene assignment can be made. Sequencing was performed on PBMCs, taken from a glioma patient whose treatment included an IDH1 peptide vaccine. The CDR3 reads CASIGRRFSGNTIYF. The base sequence is TGTGCCAGTATCGGACGTCGTTTCTCTGGAAACACCATATATTTT. This CDR3, with the reference TRBV19 and TRBJ1-3 proteins standing in past its ends, gives the full variable domain DGGITQSPKYLFRKEGQNVTLSCEQNLNHDAMYWYRQDPGQGLRLIYYSQIVNDFQKGDIAEGYSVSREKKESFPLTVTSAQKNPTAFYLCASIGRRFSGNTIYFGEGSWLTVV.